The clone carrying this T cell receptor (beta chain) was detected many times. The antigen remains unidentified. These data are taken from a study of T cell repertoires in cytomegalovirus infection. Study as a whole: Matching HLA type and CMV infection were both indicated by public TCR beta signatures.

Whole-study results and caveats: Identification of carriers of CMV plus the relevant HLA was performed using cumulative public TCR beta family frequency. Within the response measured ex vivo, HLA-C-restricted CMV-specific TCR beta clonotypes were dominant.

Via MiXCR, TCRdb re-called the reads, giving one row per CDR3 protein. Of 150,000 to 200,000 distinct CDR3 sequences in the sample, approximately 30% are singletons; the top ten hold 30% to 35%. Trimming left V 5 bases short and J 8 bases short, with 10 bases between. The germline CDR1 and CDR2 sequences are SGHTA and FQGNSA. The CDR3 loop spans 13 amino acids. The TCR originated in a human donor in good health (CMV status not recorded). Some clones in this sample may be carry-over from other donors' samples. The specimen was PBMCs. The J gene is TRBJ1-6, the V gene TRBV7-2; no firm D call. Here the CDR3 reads CASSPRRDSPLHF. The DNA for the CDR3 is TGTGCCAGCAGCCCGAGGAGGGATTCACCCCTCCACTTT.